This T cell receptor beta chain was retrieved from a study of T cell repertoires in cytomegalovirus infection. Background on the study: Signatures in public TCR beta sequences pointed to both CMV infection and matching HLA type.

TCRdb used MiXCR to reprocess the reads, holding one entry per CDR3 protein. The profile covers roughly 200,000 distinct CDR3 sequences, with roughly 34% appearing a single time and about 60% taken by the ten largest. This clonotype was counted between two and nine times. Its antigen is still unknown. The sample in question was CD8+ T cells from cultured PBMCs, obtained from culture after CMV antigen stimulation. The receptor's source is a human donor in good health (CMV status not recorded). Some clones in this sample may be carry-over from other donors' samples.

The CDR3, as DNA: TGTGCCAGCAGCTTAAGGGTGACGGCTAACAATGAGCAGTTCTTC. Encoded protein: CASSLRVTANNEQFF. The chain links TRBV7-2 to TRBJ2-1; D ambiguous. Germline V lookup: CDR1 SGHTA, CDR2 FQGNSA. This CDR3 is built from 15 residues. V lost 2 bases to trimming and J lost 5 bases, with 13 bases between them.